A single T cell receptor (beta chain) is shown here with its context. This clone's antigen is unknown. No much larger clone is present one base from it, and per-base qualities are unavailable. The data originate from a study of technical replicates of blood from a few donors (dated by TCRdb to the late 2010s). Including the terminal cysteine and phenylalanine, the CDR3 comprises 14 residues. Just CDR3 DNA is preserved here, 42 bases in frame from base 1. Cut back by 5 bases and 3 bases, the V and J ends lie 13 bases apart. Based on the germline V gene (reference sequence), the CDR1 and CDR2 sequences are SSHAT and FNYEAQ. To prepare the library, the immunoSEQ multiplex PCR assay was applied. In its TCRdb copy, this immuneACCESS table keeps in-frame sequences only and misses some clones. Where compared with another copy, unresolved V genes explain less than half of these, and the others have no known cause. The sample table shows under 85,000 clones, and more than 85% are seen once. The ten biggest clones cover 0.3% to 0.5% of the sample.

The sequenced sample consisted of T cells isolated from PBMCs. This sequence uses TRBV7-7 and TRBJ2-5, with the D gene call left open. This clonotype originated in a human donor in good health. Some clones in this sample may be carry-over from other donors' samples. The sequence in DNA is TGTGCCAGCAGCCACCCCCCCGGTGAAGAGACCCAGTACTTC. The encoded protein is CASSHPPGEETQYF.